Detailed here is one TCR beta chain. Its antigen is currently unknown. The data were obtained in a study of T cell responses to AZD1222 COVID-19 vaccine. Study-wide results and limits: White British people made up most donors, females outnumbered males, and clonal diversity was possibly underestimated.

The method was immunoSEQ multiplex PCR; TCRdb's version includes in-frame clones alone and lacks a portion of them. The sample has around 150,000 clones, approximately 85% seen once. Trimming took 3 bases from V and 8 from J; bases not matched to a gene: 7. Germline V gives CDR1 KGHSH, CDR2 LQKENI. CDR3 length equals 14 residues. The source was peripheral blood, collected 28 days after the second dose of the MenACWY control vaccine. The clonotype was recovered from an adult who received the MenACWY meningococcal vaccine as a control. This chain connects TRBV18 to TRBJ2-1; 7 bases align to TRBD1. In DNA, the CDR3 is TGTGCCAGCTCACCTCGACAGGGCGGCTATGAGCAGTTCTTC. Translated: CASSPRQGGYEQFF.